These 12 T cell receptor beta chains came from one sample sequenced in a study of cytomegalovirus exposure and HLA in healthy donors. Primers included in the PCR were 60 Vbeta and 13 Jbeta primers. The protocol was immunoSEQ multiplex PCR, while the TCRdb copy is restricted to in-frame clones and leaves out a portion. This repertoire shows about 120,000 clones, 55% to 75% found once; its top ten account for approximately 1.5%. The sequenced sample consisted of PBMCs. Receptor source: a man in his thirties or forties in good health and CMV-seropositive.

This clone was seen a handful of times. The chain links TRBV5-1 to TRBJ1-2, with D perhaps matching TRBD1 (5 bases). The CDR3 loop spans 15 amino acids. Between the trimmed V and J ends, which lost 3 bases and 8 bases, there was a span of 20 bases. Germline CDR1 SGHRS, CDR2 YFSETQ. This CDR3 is CASSSSPQELPGYTF. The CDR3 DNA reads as TGCGCCAGCAGCTCGTCACCACAGGAGCTCCCGGGCTACACCTTC.

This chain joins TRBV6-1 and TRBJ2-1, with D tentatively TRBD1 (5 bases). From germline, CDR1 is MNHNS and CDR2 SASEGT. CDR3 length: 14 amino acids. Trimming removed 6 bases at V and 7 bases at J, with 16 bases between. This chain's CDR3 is CASSHDSMSNEQFF. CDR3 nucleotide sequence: TGTGCCAGCAGCCACGACAGCATGTCGAATGAGCAGTTCTTC.

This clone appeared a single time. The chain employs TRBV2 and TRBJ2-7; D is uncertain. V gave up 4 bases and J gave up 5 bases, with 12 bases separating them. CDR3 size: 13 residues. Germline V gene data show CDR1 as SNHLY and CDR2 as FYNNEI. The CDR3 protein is CASSGGQNHEQYF. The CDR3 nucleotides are TGTGCCAGCAGTGGCGGCCAAAACCACGAGCAGTACTTC.

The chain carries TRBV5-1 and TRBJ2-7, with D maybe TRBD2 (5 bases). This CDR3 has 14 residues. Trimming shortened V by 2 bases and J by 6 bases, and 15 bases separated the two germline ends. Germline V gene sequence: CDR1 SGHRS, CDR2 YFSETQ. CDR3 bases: TGCGCCAGCAGCTTCTTTAACACGGCGGGCGAGCAGTACTTC. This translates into CASSFFNTAGEQYF.

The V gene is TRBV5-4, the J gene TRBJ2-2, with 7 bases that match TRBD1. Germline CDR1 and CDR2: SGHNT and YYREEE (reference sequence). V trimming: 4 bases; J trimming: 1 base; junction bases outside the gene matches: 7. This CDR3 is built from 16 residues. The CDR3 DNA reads TGTGCCAGCAGCCAAATGGACAGGCGGAACACCGGGGAGCTGTTTTTT. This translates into CASSQMDRRNTGELFF.

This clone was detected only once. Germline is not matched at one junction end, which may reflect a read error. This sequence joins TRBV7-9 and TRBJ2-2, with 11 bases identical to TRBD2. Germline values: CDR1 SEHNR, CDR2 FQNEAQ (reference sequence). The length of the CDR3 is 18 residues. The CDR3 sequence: CSSSFVLAGAVLTGELFF. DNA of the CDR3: TGTTCCAGCAGCTTTGTACTAGCGGGAGCGGTTCTCACCGGGGAGCTGTTTTTT. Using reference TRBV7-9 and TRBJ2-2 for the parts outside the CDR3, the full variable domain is DTGVSQNPRHKITKRGQNVTFRCDPISEHNRLYWYRQTLGQGPEFLTYFQNEAQLEKSRLLSDRFSAERPKGSFSTLEIQRTEQGDSAMYLCSSSFVLAGAVLTGELFFGEGSRLTVL.

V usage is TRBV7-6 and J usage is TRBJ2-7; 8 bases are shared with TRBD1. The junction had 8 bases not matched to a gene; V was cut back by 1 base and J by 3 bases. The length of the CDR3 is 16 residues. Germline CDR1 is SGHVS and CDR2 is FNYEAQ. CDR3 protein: CASSLELGQGRYEQYF. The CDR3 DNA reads TGTGCCAGCAGCTTAGAGTTAGGACAGGGTCGCTACGAGCAGTACTTC.

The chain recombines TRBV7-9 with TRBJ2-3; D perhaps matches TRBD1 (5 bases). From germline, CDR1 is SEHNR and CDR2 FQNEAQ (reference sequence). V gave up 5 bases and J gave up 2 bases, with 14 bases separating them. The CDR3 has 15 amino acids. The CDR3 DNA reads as TGTGCCAGCAGCCGACCTGGGGCTAACACAGATACGCAGTATTTT. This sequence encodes CASSRPGANTDTQYF.

DNA for the CDR3: TGTGCCAGCAGCCAACCAGGGACTAGCGGAAACAATGAGCAGTTCTTC. This encodes CASSQPGTSGNNEQFF. V usage is TRBV4-2 and J usage is TRBJ2-1; 11 bases match TRBD2. Germline CDR1 is LGHNA and CDR2 is YNFKEQ. The V gene end was trimmed by 2 bases and the J gene end by 5 bases; junction bases not matched to a gene: 5. The CDR3 extends over 16 amino acids.

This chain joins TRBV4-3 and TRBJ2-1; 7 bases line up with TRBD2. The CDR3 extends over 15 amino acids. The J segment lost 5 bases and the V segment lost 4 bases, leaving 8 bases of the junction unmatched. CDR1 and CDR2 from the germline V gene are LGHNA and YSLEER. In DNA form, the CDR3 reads TGCGCCAGCAGCCGACGATGGGGGGGACACAATGAGCAGTTCTTC. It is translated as CASSRRWGGHNEQFF.

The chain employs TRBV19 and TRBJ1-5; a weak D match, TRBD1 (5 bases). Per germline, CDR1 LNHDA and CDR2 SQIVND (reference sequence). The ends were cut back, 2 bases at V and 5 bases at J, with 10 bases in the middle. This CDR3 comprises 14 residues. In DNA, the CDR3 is TGTGCCAGTAGTATAATCGACAGTTATCAGCCCCAGCATTTT. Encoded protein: CASSIIDSYQPQHF. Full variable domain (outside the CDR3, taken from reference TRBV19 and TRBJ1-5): DGGITQSPKYLFRKEGQNVTLSCEQNLNHDAMYWYRQDPGQGLRLIYYSQIVNDFQKGDIAEGYSVSREKKESFPLTVTSAQKNPTAFYLCASSIIDSYQPQHFGDGTRLSIL.

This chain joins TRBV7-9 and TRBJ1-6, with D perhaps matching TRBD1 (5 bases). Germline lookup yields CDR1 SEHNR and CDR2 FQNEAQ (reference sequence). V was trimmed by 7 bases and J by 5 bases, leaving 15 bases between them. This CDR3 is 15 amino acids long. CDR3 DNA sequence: TGTGCCAGCACCCAATTGGGGCAGGATAATTCACCCCTCCACTTT. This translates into CASTQLGQDNSPLHF.